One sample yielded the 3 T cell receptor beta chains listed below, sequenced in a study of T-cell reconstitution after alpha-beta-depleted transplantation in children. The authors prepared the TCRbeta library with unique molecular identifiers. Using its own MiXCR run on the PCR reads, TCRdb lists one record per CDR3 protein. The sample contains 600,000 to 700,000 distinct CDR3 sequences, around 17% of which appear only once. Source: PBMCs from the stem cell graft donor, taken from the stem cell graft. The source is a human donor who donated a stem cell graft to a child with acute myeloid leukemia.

The CDR3 DNA is TGTGCCAGTAGTCAGCGGGGGGCGGGGTACAATGAGCAGTTCTTC. It is translated as CASSQRGAGYNEQFF. The V gene is TRBV19, the J gene TRBJ2-1; 9 bases are shared with TRBD2. The length of the CDR3 is 15 residues. The ends lost 5 bases at V and 4 bases at J; junction bases unmatched: 6. Germline CDR1 LNHDA, CDR2 SQIVND (reference sequence).

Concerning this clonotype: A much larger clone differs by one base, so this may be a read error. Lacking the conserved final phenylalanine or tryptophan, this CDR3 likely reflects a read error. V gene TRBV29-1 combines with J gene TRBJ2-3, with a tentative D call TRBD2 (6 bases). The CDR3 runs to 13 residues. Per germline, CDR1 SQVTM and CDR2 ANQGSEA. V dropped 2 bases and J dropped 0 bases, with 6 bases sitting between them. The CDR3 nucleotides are TGCAGCGTTGAAAGCGGGAGCACAGATACGCAGTATTCT. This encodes CSVESGSTDTQYS.

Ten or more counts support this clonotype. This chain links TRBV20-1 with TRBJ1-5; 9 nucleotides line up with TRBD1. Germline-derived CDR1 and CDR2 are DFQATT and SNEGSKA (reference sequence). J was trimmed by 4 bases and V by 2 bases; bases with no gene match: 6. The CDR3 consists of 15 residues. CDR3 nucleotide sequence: TGCAGTGCTAGATCCGGGACAGGGCTTAATCAGCCCCAGCATTTT. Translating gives CSARSGTGLNQPQHF.